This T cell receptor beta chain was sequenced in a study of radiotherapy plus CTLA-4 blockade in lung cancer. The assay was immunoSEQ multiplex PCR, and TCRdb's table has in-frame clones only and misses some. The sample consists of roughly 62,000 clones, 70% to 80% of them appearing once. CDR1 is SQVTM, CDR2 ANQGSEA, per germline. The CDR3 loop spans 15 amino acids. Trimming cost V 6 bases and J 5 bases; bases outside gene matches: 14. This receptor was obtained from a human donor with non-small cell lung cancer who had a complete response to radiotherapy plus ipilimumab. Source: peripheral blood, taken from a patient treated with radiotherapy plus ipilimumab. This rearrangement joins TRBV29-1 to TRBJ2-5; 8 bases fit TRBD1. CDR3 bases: TGCAGCGTCGCCCCGAGGCAGGGGGCGGGGGAGACCCAGTACTTC. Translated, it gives CSVAPRQGAGETQYF.